Following are 5 T cell receptor beta chains from one sample sequenced in a study of early T cells in non-severe SARS-CoV-2 infection. Each CDR3 protein gets one entry after TCRdb re-called the 5' RACE reads with MiXCR. The repertoire has some 82,000 distinct CDR3 sequences, 12% of them found once; the top ten carry under 3%. The sample taken for sequencing was whole blood. Source of these receptors: an adult who was a healthcare worker with PCR-confirmed SARS-CoV-2 infection or an uninfected control (not recorded which).

At least ten counts were recorded for this clonotype. The chain recombines TRBV12-3 or TRBV12-4 with TRBJ1-1; the D gene is possibly TRBD1 (5 bases). The CDR3 covers 15 residues. The V end was cut by 3 bases, the J end by 2 bases, with 13 bases between. CDR3 DNA: TGTGCCAGCAGTTTCTTCTGGGGGGGAAACACTGAAGCTTTCTTT. This gives the protein CASSFFWGGNTEAFF.

The table lists this clonotype with many counts. This rearrangement joins TRBV2 to TRBJ2-7, with 9 bases matching TRBD2. CDR3 length: 13 amino acids. Trimming cost V 8 bases and J 6 bases; bases outside gene matches: 8. Germline V gene lookup returns CDR1 SNHLY and CDR2 FYNNEI. The CDR3 coding sequence is TGTGCCAGCGTCGCAACTAGCGGGTTCGAGCAGTACTTC. This encodes CASVATSGFEQYF.

This clonotype was found a few times. V gene TRBV29-1 combines with J gene TRBJ2-5; D may be TRBD2 (5 bases). The length of the CDR3 is 12 residues. The germline CDR1 and CDR2 sequences are SQVTM and ANQGSEA. V was pared by 5 bases and J by 4 bases, with 11 bases between. CDR3 DNA sequence: TGCAGCGTTAGGACTGCGGGAGAGACCCAGTACTTC. This codes for CSVRTAGETQYF.

This clonotype was recorded at least ten times. This chain uses TRBV24-1 with TRBJ1-4, with 7 bases fitting TRBD1. V was clipped by 3 bases and J by 8 bases; unmatched bases: 8. Looked up from germline, CDR1 is KGHDR and CDR2 is SFDVKD. The CDR3 has 15 amino acids. Written as DNA, the CDR3 is TGTGCCACCAGTGATCCCCGGGACAGTAGCGAAAAACTGTTTTTT. It specifies CATSDPRDSSEKLFF.

This clonotype was seen a few times. The chain employs TRBV28 and TRBJ2-1; D ambiguous. V shed 7 bases and J shed 7 bases, with 11 bases lying between them. This CDR3 has 12 amino acids. The germline CDR1 and CDR2 sequences are MDHEN and SYDVKM. CDR3 sequence reads: CASNLWGNEQFF. The CDR3 DNA reads as TGTGCCAGCAACTTATGGGGTAATGAGCAGTTCTTC. The variable domain in full, with the rest retrieved from reference TRBV28 and TRBJ2-1, is DVKVTQSSRYLVKRTGEKVFLECVQDMDHENMFWYRQDPGLGLRLIYFSYDVKMKEKGDIPEGYSVSREKKERFSLILESASTNQTSMYLCASNLWGNEQFFGPGTRLTVL.